This entry describes one T cell receptor (beta chain). The antigen is unknown. This sample stems from a study of T cell responses to AZD1222 COVID-19 vaccine. Clones were sequenced by immunoSEQ multiplex PCR, and TCRdb holds only the in-frame ones, with some missing. This sample has 150,000 to 200,000 clones, with around 92% found just once. Notes on the study in general: White British ancestry dominated among donors, who included more females, and clonal diversity was possibly underestimated. Baseline serology detected seropositivity in only five or six AZD1222 recipients. Regions left unmutated in variants are reportedly the target of nearly half of spike-specific TCRs.

The clonotype originates from an adult who received the AZD1222 COVID-19 vaccine. The specimen was peripheral blood, collected 28 days after the second AZD1222 dose.

This CDR3 reads CASSFGDSLYGYTF. CDR3 DNA sequence: TGTGCCAGCAGCTTCGGCGACAGTCTCTATGGCTACACCTTC. V usage is TRBV7-2 and J usage is TRBJ1-2, with D possibly being TRBD1 (5 bases). The CDR3 is 14 amino acids. V shed 3 bases and J shed 4 bases, with 12 bases lying between them. Germline loops: CDR1 SGHTA, CDR2 FQGNSA.